The 7 T cell receptor gamma chains in this list originate from one sample, sequenced in a study of intestinal T cells in coeliac disease. LymphoTrack primers amplified TRG sequences from approximately 0.2 ug of biopsy DNA. TCRdb reanalysed the multiplex PCR reads via CATT. The data contain about 380 gamma-chain clones, about 52% of them seen just once; the ten biggest clones take up more than 35%. Genomic DNA came from ten approximately 4.8-µm formalin-fixed paraffin-embedded scrolls per case. The sequencing input was a duodenal biopsy. These TCRs come from a human donor who served as a control with a normal duodenal biopsy, not a healthy volunteer.

V usage is TRGV8 and J usage is TRGJ1 or TRGJ2. V was pared by 4 bases and J by 5 bases, with 11 bases of the junction left unmatched. The germline CDR1 and CDR2 sequences are VENAVY and YDSYNSRV. CDR3 length: 14 residues. CDR3 sequence reads: CATWDHPADYKKLF. The DNA for the CDR3 is TGTGCCACCTGGGACCACCCCGCTGATTATAAGAAACTCTTT.

Points on this clone: The same CDR3 is also encoded by other DNA sequences in this sample. V is TRGV10 and J is TRGJ1 or TRGJ2. TRGV10 is marked as an open reading frame, function uncertain. The CDR3 totals 11 residues. V dropped 8 bases and J dropped 10; count of bases not matched to a gene: 9. CDR3 sequence (DNA): TGTGCTGCGTGGCTTATTATCAAGAAACTCTTT. Its translation is CAAWLIIKKLF.

This clone is large (0.1 to 1%) by share. The V call is TRGV3, the J call TRGJ1 or TRGJ2. Unmatched junction bases numbered 8, after V lost 0 bases and J lost 0 bases. The CDR3 runs to 16 residues. Per germline, CDR1 VTNTFY and CDR2 YDVSTARD (reference sequence). The CDR3 DNA reads TGTGCCACCTGGGACAGGCTACCCTCGAATTATTATAAGAAACTCTTT. Protein sequence: CATWDRLPSNYYKKLF.

This clone was seen a few times. A clone one base away is much larger, so this may be a read error. The chain has TRGV11 and TRGJ1 or TRGJ2. TRGV11 counts as an open reading frame of uncertain function. CDR3 length equals 15 residues. The CDR3 loop reads CARWIRHLNYYKKLF. In DNA form, the CDR3 reads TGTGCCCGCTGGATTAGGCACCTGAATTATTATAAGAAACTCTTT.

V gene TRGV10 combines with J gene TRGJ1 or TRGJ2. TRGV10 is an open reading frame whose function is uncertain. After removal of 8 bases from V and 10 bases from J, the junction contained 12 bases not matched to a gene. CDR3 length: 12 amino acids. CDR3 region: CAAWDPFIKKLF. In nucleotides, the CDR3 is TGTGCTGCGTGGGACCCTTTCATAAAGAAACTCTTT.

The rearrangement joins TRGV9 to TRGJ1 or TRGJ2. V gave up 0 bases and J gave up 3 bases; unmatched junction bases: 11. Germline CDR1 GITISATS, CDR2 ISYDGTV (reference sequence). This CDR3 contains 16 residues. The CDR3 bases are TGTGCCTTGTGGGAGGTGCTGGGGTCTTGTTATTATAAGAAACTCTTT. This gives the protein CALWEVLGSCYYKKLF.

The gene calls are TRGV9 and TRGJ1 or TRGJ2. The germline V gene encodes CDR1 GITISATS and CDR2 ISYDGTV (reference sequence). The CDR3 is 12 residues long. The V gene end was trimmed by 3 bases and the J gene end by 7 bases; junction bases not matched to a gene: 6. CDR3 nucleotides: TGTGCCTTGTGGGAGTGTGGGTATAAGAAACTCTTT. This sequence encodes CALWECGYKKLF.